This T cell receptor beta chain originates from a study of T cell repertoires in cytomegalovirus infection. Study context: Recently identified HLA-C-restricted CMV epitopes and well-studied HLA-B-restricted CMV epitopes were used by the study. In public TCR beta signatures, there were indications of both CMV infection and matching HLA type.

TCRdb reanalysed the reads using MiXCR and keeps one entry per CDR3 protein. The profile shows some 310,000 distinct CDR3 sequences, 20% to 30% of them singletons. There are a few counts of this clonotype. Its antigen is undetermined. The CDR3 totals 14 residues. The V gene's germline CDR1 is MNHEY and CDR2 SMNVEV (reference sequence). The germline V and J ends were trimmed by 3 bases and 8 bases, with 16 bases remaining between them. Whole-study results and caveats: CMV carriers having the relevant HLA were flagged by cumulative public TCR beta family frequency. CMV-specific HLA-C-restricted TCR beta clonotypes dominated the ex vivo response.

Sequences were derived from cultured PBMCs, sampled from culture after CMV antigen stimulation. The sequence came from a human donor in good health (CMV status not recorded). Some clones in this sample may be carry-over from other donors' samples. This chain links TRBV27 with TRBJ2-5; D unclear. The CDR3 here is CASSLMPQSDTQYF. CDR3 DNA: TGTGCCAGCAGTTTGATGCCTCAGAGCGATACCCAGTACTTC.